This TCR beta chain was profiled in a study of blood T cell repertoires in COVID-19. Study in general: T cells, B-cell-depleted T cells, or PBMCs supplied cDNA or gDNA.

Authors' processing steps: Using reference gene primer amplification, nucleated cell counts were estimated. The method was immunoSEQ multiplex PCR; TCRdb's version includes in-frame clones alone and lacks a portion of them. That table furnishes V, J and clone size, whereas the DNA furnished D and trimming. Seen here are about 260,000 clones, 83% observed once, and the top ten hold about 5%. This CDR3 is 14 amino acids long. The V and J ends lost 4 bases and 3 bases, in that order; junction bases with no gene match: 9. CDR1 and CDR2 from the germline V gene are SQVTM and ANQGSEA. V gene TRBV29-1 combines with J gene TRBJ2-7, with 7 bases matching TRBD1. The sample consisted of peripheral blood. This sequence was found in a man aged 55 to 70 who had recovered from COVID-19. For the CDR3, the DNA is TGCAGCGTTGGCAGGGGGATCGGGAACTACGAGCAGTACTTC. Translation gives CSVGRGIGNYEQYF.